These T cell receptor beta chains were read from a single sample in a study of chemoradiotherapy in HPV16-positive cancers. Assay used: immunoSEQ multiplex PCR; TCRdb lists only in-frame clones, some missing. The data contain tens of thousands of clones, approximately 84% of them singletons. Here the sequenced sample was blood, taken from a patient who underwent chemoradiotherapy. The source is a human donor with HPV-associated anogenital cancer. Both conserved end residues are part of each CDR3. Each record gives: D gene, V gene, clone size, J gene, CDR3 DNA, CDR3 protein. The D gene is left open where the match is weak. Clone size appears in some rows only: once, few, many, or a class for an expanded clone.

D gene: NA; V gene: TRBV30; clone size: NA; J gene: TRBJ2-2; CDR3 DNA: TGTGCCTGGAGTCGGGGTTTCGGGGAGCTGTTTTTT; CDR3 protein: CAWSRGFGELFF
D gene: TRBD1; V gene: TRBV5-4; clone size: few; J gene: TRBJ1-6; CDR3 DNA: TGTGCCAGCAGCTCCGACAGGGTCAATTCACCCCTCCACTTT; CDR3 protein: CASSSDRVNSPLHF
D gene: NA; V gene: TRBV27; clone size: NA; J gene: TRBJ2-3; CDR3 DNA: TGTGCCAGCAGTAGCCTTTCTGGCACAGATACGCAGTATTTT; CDR3 protein: CASSSLSGTDTQYF
D gene: TRBD1; V gene: TRBV6-5; clone size: few; J gene: TRBJ1-2; CDR3 DNA: TGTGCCAGCAACAACGGACAGGGATGGGGCTATGGCTACACCTTC; CDR3 protein: CASNNGQGWGYGYTF
D gene: NA; V gene: TRBV7-2; clone size: NA; J gene: TRBJ2-4; CDR3 DNA: TGTGCCAGCAGCTGGAGGTGGGGGACCGCTCAAAACATTCAGTACTTC; CDR3 protein: CASSWRWGTAQNIQYF
D gene: NA; V gene: TRBV7-8; clone size: NA; J gene: TRBJ2-2; CDR3 DNA: TGTGCCAGCAGCTTAGTGGACACCGGGGAGCTGTTTTTT; CDR3 protein: CASSLVDTGELFF
D gene: TRBD1; V gene: TRBV7-2; clone size: few; J gene: TRBJ2-7; CDR3 DNA: TGTGCCAGCAGCCCCGGGGCCGGGACAGGGGATCTTTACGAGCAGTACTTC; CDR3 protein: CASSPGAGTGDLYEQYF
D gene: TRBD1; V gene: TRBV7-9; clone size: NA; J gene: TRBJ1-2; CDR3 DNA: TGTGCCAGCAGCCGGGACAGCATCTTTGGCAACACCTTC; CDR3 protein: CASSRDSIFGNTF
D gene: NA; V gene: TRBV19; clone size: NA; J gene: TRBJ2-3; CDR3 DNA: TGTGCCAGTAGTATAACTGCCTCGGCAGGATTCACAGATACGCAGTATTTT; CDR3 protein: CASSITASAGFTDTQYF
D gene: NA; V gene: TRBV19; clone size: NA; J gene: TRBJ2-7; CDR3 DNA: TGTGCCAGTAGTATGTGGCGGGGAAACTCCTACGAGCAGTACTTC; CDR3 protein: CASSMWRGNSYEQYF
D gene: TRBD1; V gene: TRBV4-1; clone size: few; J gene: TRBJ2-7; CDR3 DNA: TGCGCCAGCAGCCCCTATGGGACAGGTACCTACGAGCAGTACTTC; CDR3 protein: CASSPYGTGTYEQYF
D gene: NA; V gene: TRBV23-1; clone size: NA; J gene: TRBJ2-7; CDR3 DNA: TGCGCCAGCAGTCAATCTTCCCTCTCGGGGGCGTTTAAGGACTACGAGCAGTACTTC; CDR3 protein: CASSQSSLSGAFKDYEQYF
D gene: NA; V gene: TRBV5-8; clone size: NA; J gene: TRBJ1-5; CDR3 DNA: TGTGCCAGCAGCTTATTTTATATGTCGGGGACGGATCAGCCCCAGCATTTT; CDR3 protein: CASSLFYMSGTDQPQHF
D gene: TRBD2; V gene: TRBV5-1; clone size: NA; J gene: TRBJ2-3; CDR3 DNA: TGCGCCAGCAGCTGGAGCGGGGGGAGTACAGATACGCAGTATTTT; CDR3 protein: CASSWSGGSTDTQYF
D gene: NA; V gene: TRBV30; clone size: NA; J gene: TRBJ2-7; CDR3 DNA: TGTGCCTGGAGTCCCCGCCGTTGGGAGCAGTACTTC; CDR3 protein: CAWSPRRWEQYF
D gene: TRBD1; V gene: TRBV5-4; clone size: NA; J gene: TRBJ2-6; CDR3 DNA: TGTGCCAGCAGCTTGTACAGGGGGCTTACTGGGGCCAACGTCCTGACTTTC; CDR3 protein: CASSLYRGLTGANVLTF
D gene: NA; V gene: TRBV7-9; clone size: NA; J gene: TRBJ2-1; CDR3 DNA: TGTGCCAGCAGCGCCGGGACTTCCTCCTACAATGAGCAGTTCTTC; CDR3 protein: CASSAGTSSYNEQFF
D gene: NA; V gene: TRBV20-1; clone size: NA; J gene: TRBJ2-3; CDR3 DNA: TGCAGTGCCGCCACAGATACGCAGTATTTT; CDR3 protein: CSAATDTQYF
D gene: NA; V gene: TRBV6-1; clone size: NA; J gene: TRBJ2-1; CDR3 DNA: TGTGCCAGCAGTGGATCCCGGACCCGCAAGAACAATGAGCAGTTCTTC; CDR3 protein: CASSGSRTRKNNEQFF
D gene: TRBD2; V gene: TRBV10-3; clone size: NA; J gene: TRBJ2-1; CDR3 DNA: TGTGCCATCAGCCTGACTAGCGGAAGCTCCTACAATGAGCAGTTCTTC; CDR3 protein: CAISLTSGSSYNEQFF